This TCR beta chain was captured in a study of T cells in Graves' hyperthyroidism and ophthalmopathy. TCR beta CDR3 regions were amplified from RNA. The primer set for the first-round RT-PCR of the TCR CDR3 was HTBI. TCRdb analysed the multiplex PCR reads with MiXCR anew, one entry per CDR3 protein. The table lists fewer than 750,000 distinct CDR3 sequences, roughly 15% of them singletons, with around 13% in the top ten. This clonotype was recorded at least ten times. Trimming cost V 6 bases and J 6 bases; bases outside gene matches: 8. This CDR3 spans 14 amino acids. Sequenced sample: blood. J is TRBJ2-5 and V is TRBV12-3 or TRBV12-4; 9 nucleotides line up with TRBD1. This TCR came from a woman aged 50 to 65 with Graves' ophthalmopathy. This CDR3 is CASRAGQGRKTQYF. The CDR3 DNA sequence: TGTGCCAGCAGAGCCGGACAGGGGCGGAAGACCCAGTACTTC.